The 13 T cell receptor beta chains in this list originate from one sample, sequenced in a study of T cells in localized non-small cell lung cancer. Here immunoSEQ multiplex PCR was the method, and the copy in TCRdb shows in-frame clones only, minus some. The sample carries under 45,000 clones, approximately 80% recorded once. Material: PBMCs, obtained before any cancer treatment. These receptors originate from a man aged 40-75 years with stage II lung adenocarcinoma.

The rearrangement joins TRBV9 to TRBJ2-3; 7 nucleotides align to TRBD1. CDR1 is SGDLS and CDR2 is YYNGEE in the germline V gene. The CDR3 is 16 amino acids. Trimming cost V 4 bases and J 1 base; bases outside gene matches: 9. The CDR3 DNA reads as TGTGCCAGCAGCCCCTCGGACAGGATGGGCACAGATACGCAGTATTTT. Residues: CASSPSDRMGTDTQYF.

This chain joins TRBV18 and TRBJ1-3, with 9 bases aligning to TRBD1. Per germline, CDR1 KGHSH and CDR2 LQKENI. The CDR3 extends over 17 amino acids. Trimming cost V 2 bases and J 0 bases; bases outside gene matches: 5. CDR3 loop: CASSPGGQGFSGNTIYF. The DNA for the CDR3 is TGTGCCAGCTCACCAGGGGGACAGGGCTTCTCTGGAAACACCATATATTTT.

This rearrangement joins TRBV7-9 to TRBJ2-1; D gene ambiguous. Germline V gene data show CDR1 as SEHNR and CDR2 as FQNEAQ (reference sequence). The CDR3 runs to 14 residues. The V and J ends lost 1 base and 7 bases respectively, with 11 bases between them. CDR3 sequence (DNA): TGTGCCAGCAGCTTAGGGACCGCAAGGAATGAGCAGTTCTTC. Translation gives CASSLGTARNEQFF.

The V call is TRBV7-9, the J call TRBJ1-1; perhaps TRBD1 as D (6 bases). In germline, CDR1 is SEHNR, CDR2 FQNEAQ (reference sequence). The CDR3 is 12 amino acids. V shed 2 bases and J shed 8 bases, with 9 bases lying between them. This CDR3 is CASSLSGTEAFF. The CDR3 DNA follows: TGTGCCAGCAGCTTATCGGGGACAGAAGCTTTCTTT.

The V and J genes are TRBV19 and TRBJ1-5; the D gene is possibly TRBD1 (5 bases). From germline, CDR1 is LNHDA and CDR2 SQIVND (reference sequence). The CDR3 extends over 13 amino acids. The V and J ends lost 6 bases and 2 bases respectively, with 8 bases between them. In DNA, the CDR3 is TGTGCCAGTAGGGACAAAGGCAATCAGCCCCAGCATTTT. Translation: CASRDKGNQPQHF.

The chain joins TRBV28 to TRBJ2-1, with TRBD1 matching over 9 bases. Germline CDR1 is MDHEN and CDR2 is SYDVKM. The CDR3 has 14 amino acids. Trimming cost V 7 bases and J 6 bases; bases outside gene matches: 7. CDR3 nucleotide sequence: TGTGCCAGCACGACAGGGGGGAAAGGCAATGAGCAGTTCTTC. Translation gives CASTTGGKGNEQFF.

There are a few counts of this clone. The rearrangement joins TRBV9 to TRBJ2-7; no clear D gene. CDR1 is SGDLS and CDR2 is YYNGEE in the germline V gene. Trimming pared 4 bases from V and 2 bases from J, leaving 16 bases between. CDR3 length: 15 residues. The CDR3 DNA follows: TGTGCCAGCAGCCCATTGACCGGGCCAACCTACGAGCAGTACTTC. Translation: CASSPLTGPTYEQYF.

The chain recombines TRBV19 with TRBJ1-5, with D perhaps matching TRBD1 (5 bases). V was cut by 11 bases and J by 4 bases, with 12 bases left in between. The germline CDR1 and CDR2 sequences are LNHDA and SQIVND (reference sequence). The CDR3 has 12 residues. The CDR3 loop is CASGKGNQPQHF. The CDR3 DNA reads TGTGCCTCGGGGAAGGGGAATCAGCCCCAGCATTTT.

This clone was counted between two and nine times. The rearrangement links TRBV7-2 to TRBJ2-7; TRBD2 agrees at 10 bases. The CDR3 totals 15 residues. The germline V gene encodes CDR1 SGHTA and CDR2 FQGNSA. The V segment lost 3 bases and the J segment 0 bases; nucleotides outside the gene matches: 2. The CDR3 bases are TGTGCCAGCAGCTTCCAGCGGGGGGGCTCCTACGAGCAGTACTTC. Its translation is CASSFQRGGSYEQYF.

V and J are TRBV19 and TRBJ1-4; 7 positions match TRBD1. Trimming took 6 bases from V and 4 from J; bases not matched to a gene: 8. Germline V gene sequence: CDR1 LNHDA, CDR2 SQIVND (reference sequence). The CDR3 sequence is 15 residues long. The CDR3 reads CASSETGLGNEKLFF. The CDR3 nucleotides read TGTGCCAGTAGCGAGACAGGGCTTGGTAATGAAAAACTGTTTTTT.

The chain combines TRBV7-9 with TRBJ2-5; TRBD2 matches at 7 bases. CDR1 and CDR2 (germline): SEHNR, FQNEAQ (reference sequence). The ends lost 3 bases at V and 2 bases at J; junction bases unmatched: 3. The CDR3 is 14 amino acids. As DNA, the CDR3 is TGTGCCAGCAGCTTCAGCGGGGTTCAAGAGACCCAGTACTTC. Its translation is CASSFSGVQETQYF.

The chain joins TRBV6-1 to TRBJ1-2; D is undetermined. CDR1 and CDR2 (germline): MNHNS, SASEGT. This CDR3 region has 11 residues. V was clipped by 8 bases and J by 3 bases, with 7 bases between them. CDR3 nucleotide sequence: TGTGCCAGCTTTTTGGACTATGGCTACACCTTC. This codes for CASFLDYGYTF.

This chain joins TRBV6-5 and TRBJ1-1, with D possibly TRBD1 on 5 matching bases. V lost 2 bases and J 0 bases, leaving 10 bases between the germline ends. There are 15 residues in the CDR3. The V gene's germline CDR1 is MNHEY and CDR2 SVGAGI. The CDR3 nucleotides read TGTGCCAGCAGTTACACCCCAGGGTTGAACACTGAAGCTTTCTTT. It is translated as CASSYTPGLNTEAFF.